This entry features one T cell receptor (beta chain) sequence. This receptor's antigen is unknown. No much larger clone exists at a distance of one base, and base qualities are not known. For sequencing of the TCRbeta CDR3 region, genomic DNA was extracted from the sorted cells. The immunoSEQ Assay was used for sequencing of TCRbeta CDR3 regions. TCRdb holds this immuneACCESS table with in-frame rearrangements only. Some clones are missing; in checked studies, unresolved V genes explain under half, and the rest has no known cause. The sample table holds tens of thousands of clones, of which around 84% were seen once. 2% to 2.5% of the sample goes to the ten largest clones. Patients with autoimmune disease history or receiving systemic immunosuppression were excluded from the trial. Peripheral blood for TCR sequencing was collected from all dose cohorts at baseline, on cycle 4 day 1, and on cycle 7 day 1. Samples came from an open-label, multicenter, first-in-human phase I dose-escalation trial of ivuxolimab. Adults with locally advanced or metastatic melanoma, renal cell, hepatocellular, or head and neck squamous cell carcinoma were enrolled in the trial. Before TCR sequencing, CD4+ T cells and CD8+ T cells from peripheral blood were sorted into separate populations.

The sample originates from a study of OX40 agonist ivuxolimab in advanced cancers. At the level of the whole study: The costimulatory receptor OX40 (CD134) was targeted by ivuxolimab, a fully human IgG2 agonistic monoclonal antibody. Intravenous ivuxolimab was administered to patients every 2 weeks at six dose levels: 0.01, 0.1, 0.3, 1.5, 3 and 10 mg/kg. Of the 52 patients in dose escalation, 19 had hepatocellular carcinoma, about 15 had melanoma, 9 had renal cell carcinoma and 9 had head and neck cancer. The dose-escalation cohort was about 83% male with a mean age of approximately 60 years, ranging from roughly 20 to 80. Prior anti-PD-1, anti-PD-L1 or anti-CTLA-4 therapy was permitted, and 40% of dose-escalation patients had received checkpoint inhibitors. Partial responses were achieved by three dose-escalation patients, of whom one had hepatocellular carcinoma and two had cutaneous melanoma. The point of sequencing TCRbeta in the periphery was to test whether ivuxolimab changed TCR sequence diversity and drove clonal T-cell expansion. The paper reports the monotherapy dose-escalation portion (N = 52 patients) of the phase I ivuxolimab trial.

Study-wide conclusions, independent of this receptor: Low levels of normalized T-cell clonal expansion were also seen in some nonresponding patients. Antigen specificity was not determined for the clonally expanded peripheral T cells. Clonal expansion of both CD4+ and CD8+ blood T cells was observed from baseline to week 6 at doses 0.1 to 3.0 mg/kg. On average, CD8+ T cells showed more expanded clones than CD4+ T cells after ivuxolimab. Partial responders in the 0.1-3.0 mg/kg groups had among the lowest normalized peripheral clonal expansion, especially among CD8+ T cells.

From the germline V gene (reference sequence), CDR1 is LNHDA and CDR2 is SQIVND. Taken from cysteine to phenylalanine, the CDR3 has 14 residues. The DNA shown is the 42-base CDR3, in frame from base 1. Between the V and J ends, shortened by 7 bases and 1 base respectively, the junction contains 13 bases. This clonotype was sampled from an adult with an advanced solid tumor such as melanoma, head and neck, liver or kidney cancer. This chain is built from TRBV19 and TRBJ1-1, with the D gene too uncertain to name. The material sequenced was CD4+ or CD8+ T cells sorted from blood, taken in a trial of the OX40 agonist ivuxolimab. The CDR3 corresponds to CASTPDSWNTEAFF. The DNA reads TGTGCCAGTACTCCGGACTCCTGGAACACTGAAGCTTTCTTT.